This TCR beta chain is from a study of vaccination and CD4 T cells after COVID-19. Background on the study: The convalescents comprised six males and four females, two of them Hispanic. Stimuli were overlapping spike peptide pools of SARS-CoV-2 and three common cold coronaviruses (HCoV-NL63, HCoV-OC43, HCoV-229E).

Scientists ran DNA taken from cultured CD4+ T cells through the Oncomine TCR Beta short-read assay for sequencing. From CD4+ T cells that had been cultured, genomic DNA was extracted. TCRdb processed the PCR reads anew with MiXCR; each CDR3 protein has one entry. The sample holds over 15,000 distinct CDR3 sequences, 35% seen once. Germline V gene sequence: CDR1 MGHDK, CDR2 SYGVNS. Trimming stripped 4 bases from V and 2 bases from J, with 8 bases between. The CDR3 extends over 13 amino acids. Treatment in this sample: roughly 10-day PBMC culture with coronavirus spike peptide pools or control peptides (ViraFEST assay). Antigen-specific T cell expansion with peptide pools preceded TCR sequencing in the ViraFEST approach. In its sample, this clonotype ranks as large. No antigen is known for it.

The chain is built from TRBV25-1 and TRBJ2-5; D might be TRBD1 (5 bases). The receptor's source is a human donor with COVID-19. Material: cultured CD4+ T cells from blood. The CDR3 bases are TGTGCCAGCAGTGCGACAGATCAAGAGACCCAGTACTTC. As protein: CASSATDQETQYF.